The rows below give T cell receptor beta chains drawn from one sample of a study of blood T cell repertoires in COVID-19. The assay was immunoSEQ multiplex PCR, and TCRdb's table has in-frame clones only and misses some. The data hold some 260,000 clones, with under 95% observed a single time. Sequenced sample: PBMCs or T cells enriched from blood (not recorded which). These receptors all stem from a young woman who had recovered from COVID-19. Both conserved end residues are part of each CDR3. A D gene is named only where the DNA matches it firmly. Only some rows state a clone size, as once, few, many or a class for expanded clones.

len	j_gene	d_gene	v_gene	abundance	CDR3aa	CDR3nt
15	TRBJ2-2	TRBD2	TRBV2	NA	CASSQTSGRTGELFF	TGTGCCAGCAGTCAGACTAGCGGGAGGACCGGGGAGCTGTTTTTT
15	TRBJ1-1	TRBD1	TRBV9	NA	CASSPIGGPNTEAFF	TGTGCCAGCAGCCCAATAGGGGGCCCGAACACTGAAGCTTTCTTT
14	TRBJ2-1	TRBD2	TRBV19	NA	CASSIQRGYNEQFF	TGTGCCAGTAGTATCCAGCGGGGGTACAATGAGCAGTTCTTC
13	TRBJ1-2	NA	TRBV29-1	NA	CSALAGNNYGYTF	TGCAGCGCCCTGGCCGGGAATAACTATGGCTACACCTTC
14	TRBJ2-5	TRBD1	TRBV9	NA	CASSPRQGQETQYF	TGTGCCAGCAGCCCCCGACAGGGACAAGAGACCCAGTACTTC
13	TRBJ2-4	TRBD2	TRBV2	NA	CASSVAGRDIQYF	TGTGCCAGCAGTGTAGCAGGGAGGGACATTCAGTACTTC
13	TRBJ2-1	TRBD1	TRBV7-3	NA	CASSEDRDNEQFF	TGTGCCAGCAGCGAGGACAGGGACAATGAGCAGTTCTTC
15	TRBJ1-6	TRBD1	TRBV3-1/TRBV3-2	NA	CASSKDGTGVSPLHF	TGTGCCAGCAGCAAGGACGGGACAGGGGTATCACCCCTCCACTTT
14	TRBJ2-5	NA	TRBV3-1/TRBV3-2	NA	CASSQGSGLETQYF	TGTGCCAGCAGCCAGGGGAGCGGTCTTGAGACCCAGTACTTC
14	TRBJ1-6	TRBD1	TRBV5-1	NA	CASSPGQPNSPLHF	TGCGCCAGCAGCCCGGGACAGCCTAATTCACCCCTCCACTTT
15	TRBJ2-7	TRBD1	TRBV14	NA	CASSQGTGGSYEQYF	TGTGCCAGCAGCCAAGGGACAGGGGGCTCTTACGAGCAGTACTTC
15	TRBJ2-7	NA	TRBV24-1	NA	CATSDFTTGIEEQYF	TGTGCCACCAGTGATTTTACAACAGGCATTGAGGAGCAGTACTTC
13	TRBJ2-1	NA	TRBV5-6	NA	CASGIDRYNEQFF	TGTGCCAGCGGGATAGACAGGTACAATGAGCAGTTCTTC
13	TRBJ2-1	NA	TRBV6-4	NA	CASSNGTPNEQFF	TGTGCCAGCAGCAACGGGACTCCCAATGAGCAGTTCTTC
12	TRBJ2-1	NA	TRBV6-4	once	CASSLQGPEQFF	TGTGCCAGCAGTCTACAGGGTCCTGAGCAGTTCTTC
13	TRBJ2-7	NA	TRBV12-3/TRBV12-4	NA	CASSLQIYYEQYF	TGTGCCAGCAGTTTACAGATATACTACGAGCAGTACTTC
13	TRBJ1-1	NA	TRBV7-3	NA	CASSWGRSAEAFF	TGTGCCAGCAGCTGGGGGAGGTCGGCTGAAGCTTTCTTT
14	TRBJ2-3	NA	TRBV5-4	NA	CASSPSSGTDTQYF	TGTGCCAGCAGCCCGAGTTCTGGCACAGATACGCAGTATTTT
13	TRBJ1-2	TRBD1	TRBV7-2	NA	CASSSRQGVGYTF	TGTGCCAGCAGCTCCCGACAGGGAGTCGGCTACACCTTC
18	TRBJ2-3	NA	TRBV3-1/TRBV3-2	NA	CASSQDIDGMAAYDTQYF	TGTGCCAGCAGCCAAGACATCGATGGAATGGCGGCATACGATACGCAGTATTTT
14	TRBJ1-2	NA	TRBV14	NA	CASSQVEGSGGYTF	TGTGCCAGCAGCCAAGTGGAGGGATCCGGTGGCTACACCTTC
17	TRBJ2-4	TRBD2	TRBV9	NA	CASSPGTSGGARNIQYF	TGTGCCAGCAGCCCGGGGACTAGCGGGGGGGCGAGAAACATTCAGTACTTC
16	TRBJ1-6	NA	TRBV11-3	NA	CASSVTGTSYNSPLHF	TGTGCCAGCAGCGTTACAGGAACCTCCTATAATTCACCCCTCCACTTT
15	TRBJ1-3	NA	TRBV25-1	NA	CASSDRGGTGNTIYF	TGTGCCAGCAGTGACCGTGGAGGGACCGGAAACACCATATATTTT
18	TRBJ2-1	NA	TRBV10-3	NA	CAISARFGDLQGGNEQFF	TGTGCCATCAGTGCGCGGTTCGGGGATTTACAAGGTGGCAATGAGCAGTTCTTC
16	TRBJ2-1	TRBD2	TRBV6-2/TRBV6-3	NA	CASSPPGGRADNEQFF	TGTGCCAGCAGCCCCCCTGGCGGGAGGGCCGACAATGAGCAGTTCTTC
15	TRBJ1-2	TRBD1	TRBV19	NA	CASSLTTGANYGYTF	TGTGCCAGTAGTCTCACGACAGGGGCTAACTATGGCTACACCTTC
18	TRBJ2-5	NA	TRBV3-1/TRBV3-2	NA	CASSQTGPQVTGEETQYF	TGTGCCAGCAGCCAGACCGGCCCCCAAGTGACAGGTGAAGAGACCCAGTACTTC
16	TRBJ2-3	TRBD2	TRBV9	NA	CASSVVPSGGTDTQYF	TGTGCCAGCAGCGTAGTCCCCAGCGGGGGCACAGATACGCAGTATTTT
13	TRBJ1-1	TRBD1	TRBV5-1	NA	CASSLGTGEGAFF	TGCGCCAGCAGCTTGGGGACAGGGGAGGGAGCTTTCTTT
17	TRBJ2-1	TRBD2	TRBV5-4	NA	CASSRLQGTSFLNEQFF	TGTGCCAGCAGCCGACTGCAAGGGACTAGCTTCTTGAATGAGCAGTTCTTC
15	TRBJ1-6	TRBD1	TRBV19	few	CASSIPGQDNSPLHF	TGTGCCAGTAGTATCCCGGGACAGGATAATTCACCCCTCCACTTT
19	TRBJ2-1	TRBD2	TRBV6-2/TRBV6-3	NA	CASSYGRRGFVPSYNEQFF	TGTGCCAGCAGTTACGGCCGGCGGGGGTTCGTCCCGTCCTACAATGAGCAGTTCTTC
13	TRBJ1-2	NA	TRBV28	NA	CASSLLGAGGYTF	TGTGCCAGCAGTTTATTAGGGGCGGGGGGCTACACCTTC
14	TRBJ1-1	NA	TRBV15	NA	CATSPGQTNTEAFF	TGTGCCACCAGTCCCGGACAGACGAACACTGAAGCTTTCTTT
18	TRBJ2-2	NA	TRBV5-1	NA	CASSLAGVAGLSAGELFF	TGCGCCAGCAGCTTGGCCGGGGTCGCAGGTCTTTCCGCCGGGGAGCTGTTTTTT
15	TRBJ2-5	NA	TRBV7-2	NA	CASSLGGTEQETQYF	TGTGCCAGCAGCTTAGGCGGGACAGAGCAAGAGACCCAGTACTTC
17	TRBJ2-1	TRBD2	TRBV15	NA	CAPTTVHGGNSYNEQFF	TGTGCCCCCACCACCGTCCACGGGGGGAACTCCTACAATGAGCAGTTCTTC
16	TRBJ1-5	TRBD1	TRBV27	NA	CASRRGGDSSNQPQHF	TGTGCCAGCAGACGAGGCGGGGACAGTAGCAATCAGCCCCAGCATTTT
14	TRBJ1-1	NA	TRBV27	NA	CASSFTGRDTEAFF	TGTGCCAGCAGTTTTACTGGGCGGGACACTGAAGCTTTCTTT
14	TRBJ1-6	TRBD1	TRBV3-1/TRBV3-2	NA	CASSPGQGHSPLHF	TGTGCCAGCAGCCCGGGACAGGGGCACTCACCCCTCCACTTT
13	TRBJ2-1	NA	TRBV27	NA	CASSSPYPGEQFF	TGTGCCAGCAGTTCCCCTTATCCCGGTGAGCAGTTCTTC
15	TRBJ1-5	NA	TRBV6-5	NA	CASSRTFHSNQPQHF	TGTGCCAGCAGCAGGACATTCCATAGCAATCAGCCCCAGCATTTT
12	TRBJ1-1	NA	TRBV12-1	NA	CASSVNGTEAFF	TGTGCCAGCAGCGTTAACGGGACTGAAGCTTTCTTT
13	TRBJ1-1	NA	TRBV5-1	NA	CASSYSLNAEAFF	TGCGCCAGCAGCTACTCGTTGAACGCTGAAGCTTTCTTT
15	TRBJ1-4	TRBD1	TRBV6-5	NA	CASSPLGQGDEKLFF	TGTGCCAGCAGTCCCTTGGGACAGGGCGATGAAAAACTGTTTTTT
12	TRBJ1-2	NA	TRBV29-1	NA	CSVEGRNYGYTF	TGCAGCGTTGAGGGGCGCAACTATGGCTACACCTTC
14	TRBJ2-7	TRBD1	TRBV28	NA	CASRAGGHTYEQYF	TGTGCCAGCCGGGCAGGGGGCCACACCTACGAGCAGTACTTC
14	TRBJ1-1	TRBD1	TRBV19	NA	CASTQGRMNTEAFF	TGTGCCAGTACACAGGGGAGGATGAACACTGAAGCTTTCTTT
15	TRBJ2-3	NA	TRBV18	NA	CASSPSAGSTDTQYF	TGTGCCAGCTCACCCTCCGCAGGGAGCACAGATACGCAGTATTTT
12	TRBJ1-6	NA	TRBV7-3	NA	CASSFAGEPLHF	TGTGCCAGCAGCTTCGCCGGGGAACCCCTCCACTTT
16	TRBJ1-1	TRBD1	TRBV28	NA	CASSLGQGFLVTEAFF	TGTGCCAGCAGTTTGGGACAGGGGTTTCTGGTGACTGAAGCTTTCTTT
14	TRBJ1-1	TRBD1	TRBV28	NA	CASTPGQGDTEAFF	TGTGCCAGCACCCCCGGGCAGGGGGACACTGAAGCTTTCTTT
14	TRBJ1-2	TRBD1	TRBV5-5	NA	CASSFSQGASGYTF	TGTGCCAGCAGCTTCTCACAGGGGGCATCAGGCTACACCTTC
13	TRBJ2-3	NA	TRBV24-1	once	CATSARFADTQYF	TGTGCCACCAGTGCGCGGTTCGCAGATACGCAGTATTTT
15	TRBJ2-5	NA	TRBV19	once	CASSIPGRGQETQYF	TGTGCCAGTAGTATCCCGGGAAGGGGGCAAGAGACCCAGTACTTC
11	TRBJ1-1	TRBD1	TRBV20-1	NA	CSATRTGEAFF	TGCAGTGCTACCAGGACAGGTGAAGCTTTCTTT
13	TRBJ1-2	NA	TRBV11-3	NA	CASSLGPADGYTF	TGTGCCAGCAGCTTAGGGCCAGCGGACGGCTACACCTTC
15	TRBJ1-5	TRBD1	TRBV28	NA	CASSLDRGSWQPQHF	TGTGCCAGCAGTCTAGACAGGGGTTCATGGCAGCCCCAGCATTTT